These 2 T cell receptor beta chains share one sample of origin, sequenced in a study of blood T cell repertoires in COVID-19. Sequencing used immunoSEQ multiplex PCR; TCRdb keeps in-frame clones, though not all of them. The data contain 140,000 to 150,000 clones, about four fifths of them seen just once; the ten biggest clones take up roughly 15%. Sequencing was carried out using peripheral blood. These receptors all come from a human donor with acute or convalescent COVID-19. The donor label of this sample is uncertain.

V gene TRBV6-5 combines with J gene TRBJ2-5, with 8 nucleotides matching TRBD1. The CDR3 is made up of 14 amino acids. The V segment lost 4 bases and the J segment 1 base; nucleotides outside the gene matches: 2. The germline V gene encodes CDR1 MNHEY and CDR2 SVGAGI. The DNA for the CDR3 is TGTGCCAGCAGTTTCGGGACAGGCCAAGAGACCCAGTACTTC. It codes for CASSFGTGQETQYF.

The gene calls are TRBV25-1 and TRBJ2-7, with 10 bases fitting TRBD2. CDR1 is MGHDK and CDR2 is SYGVNS in the germline V gene. V shed 8 bases and J 2 bases; nucleotides not matched to a gene: 3. The CDR3 has 13 amino acids. This CDR3 reads CASGTSETYEQYF. DNA for the CDR3: TGTGCCAGCGGGACTAGCGAAACCTACGAGCAGTACTTC.